This T cell receptor (beta chain) was obtained from a study of follicular helper T cells after annual influenza vaccination (dated by TCRdb to the late 2010s). As for the study more broadly: After each seasonal influenza vaccination, blood was collected on days 0, 7 and 28. One week after vaccination, a second recruited cohort of more than nine subjects (Table S1) displayed a similar ICOS+CD38+ cTfh response. Multi-year samples were available from six subjects, with four subjects covering two vaccination seasons and two subjects covering three seasons. To look at recall of cTfh clones, some subjects were tracked through successive annual vaccinations covering the 2013-2014, 2014-2015 and 2015-2016 seasons. The 2013-2014 samples were cryopreserved, while the 2015 samples were processed right after collection. Study-level results and caveats: Day 7 ICOS+CD38+ clones were most often found later in ICOS-CD38- cTfh, suggesting that subset may serve as a memory reservoir. Productive TCRB sequences were recovered from only about 8.5-22% of analyzed cells, so rare clonotypes could not be sampled. ICOS+CD38+ cTfh clonality correlated with the frequency of that population, and its change correlated with the change in circulating plasmablast frequency. With successive annual vaccinations, a recurrent oligoclonal ICOS+CD38+ cTfh response was recalled, and this response contained tetramer and AIM influenza-specific clonotypes.

Regarding this clone: Its antigen remains undetermined. There are no base qualities to consult, and no much larger clone falls within one base.

The method was the immunoSEQ multiplex PCR assay. Adaptive Biotechnologies handled the TCRB amplification, library preparation, sequencing and preliminary bioinformatics at Survey level resolution. For TCRB sequencing, genomic DNA from the sorted cTfh populations was amplified by multiplex PCR. As for the original processing: Clonality was computed in R as 1 minus normalized Shannon entropy; the Gini index was calculated with the R package ineq. Overlap score was the summed counts of shared sequences divided by total counts of all sequences in both compared samples. Fisher's exact test, with an assumed theoretical repertoire of 10^7 TCRB sequences, was used to assess the significance of shared clonotypes. Imported from immuneACCESS, the table was reduced by TCRdb to in-frame sequences with V and J called. These copies leave out some clones; in studies compared against another copy, an unresolved V gene accounts for under half, and the cause of the remainder is not known. The V and J calls and the clone size are those of that table, but D and trimming were determined from the DNA. Counted in this sample were more than 700 clones; 81% of them appeared once. The leading ten clones occupy approximately 2.5% of the sample.

The time point label here, explained by the study, means: 2015-2016 season, 7 days after influenza vaccination. Adults received seasonal inactivated influenza vaccine (Fluvarix), and TCRB sequencing tracked sorted blood CD4 subsets before and after vaccination. To be eligible, subjects had to live in the community and must not have received influenza vaccine in the previous 6 months. Reasons for exclusion included contraindications to influenza vaccine, substance abuse, HIV/AIDS, active malignancy, immunomodulatory medication, and active illness such as respiratory infection. Per time point, between roughly 40 and 100 mL of blood was sampled. Non-naive CD4+CXCR5+PD-1+ cells were defined as circulating Tfh and were sorted into ICOS+CD38+ and ICOS-CD38- fractions. PBMC were isolated using Ficoll-Paque PLUS or SepMate separation. Cell subsets were sorted from PBMC on a BD FACS Aria before DNA extraction.

The sample here was CXCR5+ CD38+ circulating T follicular helper cells from blood, taken 7 days after influenza vaccination. Interpreted using the paper, the cell subset or site label stands for: circulating Tfh, non-naive CD4+CXCR5+PD-1+ (ICOS+CD38+ or ICOS-CD38-). This TCR was sampled from an adult who received the influenza vaccine.

The DNA sequence is as follows: TGTGCCAGTAGCAGCCGGGGGGCGCGAGGTCAGCCCCAGCATTTT. This sequence encodes CASSSRGARGQPQHF. The chain is encoded by TRBV19 joined to TRBJ1-5, with TRBD1 perhaps the D gene, on 6 matching bases. Trimming removed 6 bases from V and 6 bases from J, leaving 18 bases between the germline ends. From the germline V gene (reference sequence), CDR1 is LNHDA and CDR2 is SQIVND. The CDR3 covers 15 residues, taking in both the cysteine and the phenylalanine. Only the CDR3 portion is preserved as DNA: 45 bases, with reading frame beginning at the first base.